The 10 T cell receptor beta chains below all came from one sample that was sequenced in a study of shared clonotypes between healthy human individuals. Generated by immunoSEQ multiplex PCR, the TCRdb table keeps only in-frame clones and is missing some. The table includes millions of clones, about 92% detected once. The sequencing sample was made of naive CD4+ T cells sorted from blood. The subset was: CD45RA+ positively selected. The receptors were gathered from a young man in good health.

The chain combines TRBV5-1 with TRBJ2-5; D call uncertain. The CDR3 length is 13 residues. Between the trimmed V and J ends, which lost 0 bases and 1 base, there was a span of 4 bases. Germline V gene data show CDR1 as SGHRS and CDR2 as YFSETQ. CDR3 amino acids: CASSLGFQETQYF. CDR3 nucleotides: TGCGCCAGCAGCTTGGGGTTCCAAGAGACCCAGTACTTC.

The chain joins TRBV19 to TRBJ1-3; D not resolved. Germline V lookup: CDR1 LNHDA, CDR2 SQIVND (reference sequence). This CDR3 has 13 amino acids. Trimming pared 5 bases from V and 0 bases from J, leaving 5 bases between. The CDR3 is CASSQHSGNTIYF. The CDR3 coding sequence is TGTGCCAGTAGTCAGCACTCTGGAAACACCATATATTTT.

The gene calls are TRBV4-3 and TRBJ2-1; TRBD2 matches at 15 bases. The V and J ends lost 4 bases and 2 bases, in that order; junction bases with no gene match: 18. This CDR3 region has 22 residues. Germline V gives CDR1 LGHNA, CDR2 YSLEER. DNA of the CDR3: TGCGCCAGCAGCCCCGAGGCTGGGGTGGGACTAGCGGGAGGTCGAGCCTACAATGAGCAGTTCTTC. Its translation: CASSPEAGVGLAGGRAYNEQFF.

This chain links TRBV27 with TRBJ1-5, with D perhaps TRBD1 (5 bases). Trimming left V 5 bases short and J 2 bases short, with 7 bases between. This CDR3 comprises 13 residues. The germline CDR1 and CDR2 sequences are MNHEY and SMNVEV (reference sequence). The CDR3 region has the DNA TGTGCCAGCAGTGGGGGAGGCAATCAGCCCCAGCATTTT. Its translation is CASSGGGNQPQHF.

The chain employs TRBV5-1 and TRBJ2-1; TRBD1 agrees at 9 bases. This CDR3 spans 15 amino acids. Germline lookup yields CDR1 SGHRS and CDR2 YFSETQ. Germline trimming cut 4 bases from V and 9 bases from J; bases unmatched to any gene: 11. CDR3 nucleotides: TGCGCCAGCAGCACCGGGACAGGGCTCGTTAGTGAGCAGTTCTTC. It encodes CASSTGTGLVSEQFF.

The chain is built from TRBV14 and TRBJ2-3, with TRBD2 identical over 14 bases. CDR3 size: 16 residues. The junction had 1 base not matched to a gene; V was cut back by 4 bases and J by 1 base. Germline lookup yields CDR1 SGHDN and CDR2 FVKESK. CDR3 region: CASSLGLAGGTDTQYF. In nucleotides, the CDR3 is TGTGCCAGCAGCCTGGGACTAGCGGGAGGCACAGATACGCAGTATTTT.

The chain combines TRBV11-2 with TRBJ1-1; 10 bases agree with TRBD1. Germline-derived CDR1 and CDR2 are SGHAT and FQNNGV. This CDR3 is 14 amino acids long. J gave up 11 bases and V 5 bases, and 11 bases lay outside the gene matches. In DNA, the CDR3 is TGTGCCAGCAGCCCCCGACAGGGGGCATTGGCTGCTTTCTTT. This translates into CASSPRQGALAAFF.

This clone came up once. The rearrangement joins TRBV6-6 to TRBJ1-1; D not resolved. Germline V gene data show CDR1 as MNHNY and CDR2 as SVGAGI (reference sequence). The CDR3 covers 13 residues. V was cut by 11 bases and J by 1 base, with 14 bases left in between. The CDR3 DNA reads TGTGCCTCAGGAAGGGTTGGGAACACTGAAGCTTTCTTT. Amino acids: CASGRVGNTEAFF.

The chain couples TRBV12-5 to TRBJ1-2; D perhaps matches TRBD1 (5 bases). Germline CDR1 LGHNT, CDR2 FRNRAP. The germline V and J ends were trimmed by 0 bases and 4 bases, with 12 bases remaining between them. This CDR3 spans 15 amino acids. CDR3 in amino acids: CASGLVPGEGYGYTF. CDR3 nucleotides: TGTGCTAGTGGTTTGGTTCCGGGGGAGGGCTATGGCTACACCTTC. Full variable domain (rest looked up from reference TRBV12-5 and TRBJ1-2): DARVTQTPRHKVTEMGQEVTMRCQPILGHNTVFWYRQTMMQGLELLAYFRNRAPLDDSGMPKDRFSAEMPDATLATLKIQPSEPRDSAVYFCASGLVPGEGYGYTFGSGTRLTVV.

This clone is a singleton in its sample. The chain is built from TRBV5-1 and TRBJ2-3, with 9 positions matching TRBD2. Germline values: CDR1 SGHRS, CDR2 YFSETQ. With V trimmed by 4 bases and J by 5 bases, 14 bases remained unmatched. This CDR3 has 17 residues. CDR3 DNA: TGCGCCAGCAGCCCCCTAGGGGCGGGAGGGCCGAGAGATACGCAGTATTTT. Protein: CASSPLGAGGPRDTQYF.